This is a list of T cell receptor beta chains from one sample in a study of radiation and T cells in renal cell carcinoma. Clones were sequenced by immunoSEQ multiplex PCR, and TCRdb holds only the in-frame ones, with some missing. The sample contains over 85,000 clones, 70% to 90% of which appear only once. Here the sequenced sample was blood, taken from a patient whose treatment included radiotherapy and nephrectomy. Receptors were obtained from a man aged 45-60 years with renal cell carcinoma. Each CDR3 is given with its conserved first and last residue. Some rows mark clone size as missing; the rest say once, few, many or name a class of expanded clone.

J: TRBJ2-3; size: .; V: TRBV2; CDR3: CASSVVLAGAEDTQYF
J: TRBJ2-7; size: .; V: TRBV2; CDR3: CASRLARYEQYF
J: TRBJ2-1; size: few; V: TRBV5-1; CDR3: CASSAGLAGLEQFF
J: TRBJ2-7; size: .; V: TRBV30; CDR3: CASERGGTYEQYF
J: TRBJ1-1; size: .; V: TRBV4-2; CDR3: CASSQGGGNTEAFF
J: TRBJ2-7; size: .; V: TRBV6-5; CDR3: CASSSYREQYF
J: TRBJ1-1; size: .; V: TRBV7-9; CDR3: CASSLRQGKNTEAFF
J: TRBJ2-1; size: .; V: TRBV7-2; CDR3: CASTAMRGAYNEQFF
J: TRBJ2-1; size: .; V: TRBV6-1; CDR3: CASSQGLAGGYNEQFF
J: TRBJ2-1; size: .; V: TRBV27; CDR3: CASSLGSGGRNEQFF
J: TRBJ2-7; size: .; V: TRBV5-8; CDR3: CASSLRTSPSEQYF
J: TRBJ1-2; size: .; V: TRBV5-1; CDR3: CASSPEAVSGYTF
J: TRBJ1-1; size: .; V: TRBV30; CDR3: CAWNRQENTEAFF
J: TRBJ1-4; size: .; V: TRBV7-9; CDR3: CASSQGMGSQREKLFF
J: TRBJ1-2; size: .; V: TRBV6-5; CDR3: CASSTTHENGYTF
J: TRBJ2-7; size: once; V: TRBV7-8; CDR3: CASSSQPGQGWDGEQYF
J: TRBJ2-1; size: .; V: TRBV11-2; CDR3: CASSFASGNNEQFF
J: TRBJ2-1; size: .; V: TRBV27; CDR3: CARSGLLRISSYNEQFF
J: TRBJ2-3; size: .; V: TRBV6-4; CDR3: CASSLSTGSVADTQYF
J: TRBJ1-2; size: .; V: TRBV14; CDR3: CASSQGGIYGYTF
J: TRBJ1-1; size: few; V: TRBV19; CDR3: CASSINSLNTEAFF
J: TRBJ1-1; size: .; V: TRBV19; CDR3: CASTQMLGRDTEAFF
J: TRBJ1-1; size: once; V: TRBV11-2; CDR3: CASSHGSTEAFF
J: TRBJ1-5; size: few; V: TRBV11-2; CDR3: CASSPGTANQPQHF
J: TRBJ2-2; size: .; V: TRBV4-3; CDR3: CASSQENAVGELFF
J: TRBJ1-5; size: .; V: TRBV4-1; CDR3: CASSLGLSPQPQHF
J: TRBJ2-5; size: .; V: TRBV7-6; CDR3: CASSPHSETQYF
J: TRBJ2-5; size: .; V: TRBV7-2; CDR3: CASSLGWEETQYF
J: TRBJ2-3; size: .; V: TRBV19; CDR3: CASSLPSSDTQYF
J: TRBJ2-1; size: once; V: TRBV5-1; CDR3: CASSLATTSGEGKFF
J: TRBJ2-1; size: .; V: TRBV11-2; CDR3: CASSLYLGAYNEQFF
J: TRBJ2-7; size: .; V: TRBV7-9; CDR3: CASSPSGTSGYEQYF
J: TRBJ1-1; size: .; V: TRBV19; CDR3: CASTNLRQGQTEAFF
J: TRBJ2-2; size: .; V: TRBV6-5; CDR3: CASSHDTYTGELFF
J: TRBJ1-4; size: .; V: TRBV18; CDR3: CASSLGRPTFDEKLFF
J: TRBJ1-4; size: .; V: TRBV6-5; CDR3: CASRGGIEEKLFF
J: TRBJ2-5; size: once; V: TRBV11-2; CDR3: CASSRDGQETQYF
J: TRBJ2-5; size: .; V: TRBV28; CDR3: CASSLFGGETQYF
J: TRBJ1-4; size: .; V: TRBV27; CDR3: CASSFRRGGEKLFF
J: TRBJ2-2; size: .; V: TRBV9; CDR3: CASSVSGRSDTGELFF
J: TRBJ1-1; size: many; V: TRBV6-5; CDR3: CASSLTGTGAEAFF
J: TRBJ2-7; size: .; V: TRBV19; CDR3: CASSMGQGYSSYEQYF